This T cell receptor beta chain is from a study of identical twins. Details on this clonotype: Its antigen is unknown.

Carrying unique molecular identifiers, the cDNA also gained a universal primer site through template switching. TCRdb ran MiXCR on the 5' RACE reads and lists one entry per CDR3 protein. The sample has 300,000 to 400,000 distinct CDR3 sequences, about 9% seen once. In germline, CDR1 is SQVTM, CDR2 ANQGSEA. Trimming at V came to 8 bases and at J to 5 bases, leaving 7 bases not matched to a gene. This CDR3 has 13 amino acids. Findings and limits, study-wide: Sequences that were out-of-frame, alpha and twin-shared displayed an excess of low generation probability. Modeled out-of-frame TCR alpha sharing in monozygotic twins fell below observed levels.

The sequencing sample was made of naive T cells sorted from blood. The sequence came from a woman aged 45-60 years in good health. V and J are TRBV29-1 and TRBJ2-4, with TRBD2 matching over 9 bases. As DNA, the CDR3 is TGCAGCTCCCGCGGGAGGGGGGAAAACATTCAGTACTTC. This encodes CSSRGRGENIQYF.